This T cell receptor beta chain comes out of a study of long-term antiretroviral therapy in people with HIV. This clone was found once. Sequencing relied on immunoSEQ assay v3.0, run at survey level. Sequencing used immunoSEQ multiplex PCR; TCRdb keeps in-frame clones, though not all of them. The sample includes about 43,000 clones, roughly 86% seen only once; the top ten take approximately 5.3%. CDR3 length: 14 residues. J gave up 5 bases and V 5 bases, and 6 bases lay outside the gene matches. Germline loops: CDR1 SGHNT, CDR2 YYREEE (reference sequence). This sequence joins TRBV5-4 and TRBJ1-1; TRBD1 matches 10 bases. The sequenced sample was unsorted PBMCs, obtained 0.1 years before starting antiretroviral therapy. The TCR was taken from a woman aged 45 to 65 with HIV. CDR3 sequence (DNA): TGTGCCAGCAGATTTCCGGACAGGGGGACTGAAGCTTTCTTT. Protein sequence: CASRFPDRGTEAFF.